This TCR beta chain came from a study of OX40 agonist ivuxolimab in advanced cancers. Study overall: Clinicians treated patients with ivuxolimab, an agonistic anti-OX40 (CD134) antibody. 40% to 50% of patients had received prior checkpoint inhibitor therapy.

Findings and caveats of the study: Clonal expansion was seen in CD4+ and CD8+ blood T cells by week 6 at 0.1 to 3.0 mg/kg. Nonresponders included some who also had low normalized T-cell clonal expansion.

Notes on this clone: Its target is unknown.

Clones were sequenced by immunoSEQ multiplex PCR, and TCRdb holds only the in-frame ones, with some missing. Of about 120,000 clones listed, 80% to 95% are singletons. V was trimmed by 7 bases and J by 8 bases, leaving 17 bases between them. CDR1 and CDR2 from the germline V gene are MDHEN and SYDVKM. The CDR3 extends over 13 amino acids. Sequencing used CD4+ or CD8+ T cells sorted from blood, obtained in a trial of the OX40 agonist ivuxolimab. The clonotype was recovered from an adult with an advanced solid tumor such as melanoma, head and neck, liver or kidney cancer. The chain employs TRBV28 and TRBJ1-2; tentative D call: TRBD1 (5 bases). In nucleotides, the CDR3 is TGTGCCAGCACCTCAGACAGCCGAGGGGGCTACACCTTC. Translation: CASTSDSRGGYTF.